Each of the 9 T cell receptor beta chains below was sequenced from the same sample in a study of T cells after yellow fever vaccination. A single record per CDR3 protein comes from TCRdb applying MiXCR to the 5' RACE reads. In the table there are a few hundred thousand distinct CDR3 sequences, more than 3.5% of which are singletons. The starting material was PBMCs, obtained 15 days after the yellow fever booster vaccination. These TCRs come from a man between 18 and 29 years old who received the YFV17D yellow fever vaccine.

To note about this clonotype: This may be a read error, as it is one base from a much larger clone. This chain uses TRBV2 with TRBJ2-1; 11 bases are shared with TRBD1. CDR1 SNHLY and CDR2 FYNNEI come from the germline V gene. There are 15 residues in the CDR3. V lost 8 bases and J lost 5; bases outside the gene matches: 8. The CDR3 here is CASGLPDRGHNEQFF. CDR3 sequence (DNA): TGTGCCAGCGGGCTTCCGGACAGGGGGCACAATGAGCAGTTCTTC.

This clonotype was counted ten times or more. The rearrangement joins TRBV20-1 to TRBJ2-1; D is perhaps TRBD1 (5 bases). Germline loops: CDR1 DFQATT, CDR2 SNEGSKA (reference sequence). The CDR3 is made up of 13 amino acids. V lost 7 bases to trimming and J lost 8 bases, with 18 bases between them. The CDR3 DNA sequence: TGCAGTGTCTGGGCCAGGGCTATGGATGAGCAGTTCTTC. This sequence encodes CSVWARAMDEQFF.

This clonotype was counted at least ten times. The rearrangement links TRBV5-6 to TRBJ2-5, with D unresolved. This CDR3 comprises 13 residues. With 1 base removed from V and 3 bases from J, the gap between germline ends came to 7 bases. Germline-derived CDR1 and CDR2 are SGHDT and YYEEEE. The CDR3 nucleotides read TGTGCCAGCAGCTTGCGGTCTGAAGAGACCCAGTACTTC. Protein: CASSLRSEETQYF.

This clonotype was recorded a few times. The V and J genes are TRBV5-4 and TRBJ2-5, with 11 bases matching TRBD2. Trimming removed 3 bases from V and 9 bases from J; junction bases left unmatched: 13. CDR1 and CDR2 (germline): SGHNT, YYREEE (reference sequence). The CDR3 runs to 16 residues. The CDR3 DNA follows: TGTGCCAGCAGCTCTACCACTAGCGGGAGATCATGGGCCCAGTACTTC. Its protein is CASSSTTSGRSWAQYF.

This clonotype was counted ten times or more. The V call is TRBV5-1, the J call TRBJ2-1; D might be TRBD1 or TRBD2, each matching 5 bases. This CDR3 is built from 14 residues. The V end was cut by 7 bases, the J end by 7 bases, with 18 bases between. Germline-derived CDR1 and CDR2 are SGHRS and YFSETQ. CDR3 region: CASHRDQYENEQFF. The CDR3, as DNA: TGCGCCAGCCATAGGGACCAATACGAGAATGAGCAGTTCTTC.

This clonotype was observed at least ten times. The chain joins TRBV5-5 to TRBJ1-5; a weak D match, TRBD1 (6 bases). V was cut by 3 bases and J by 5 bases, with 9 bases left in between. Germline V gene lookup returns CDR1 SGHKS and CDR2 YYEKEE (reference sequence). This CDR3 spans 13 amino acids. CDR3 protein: CASSSRQDQPQHF. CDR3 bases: TGTGCCAGCAGCTCTAGACAGGATCAGCCCCAGCATTTT.

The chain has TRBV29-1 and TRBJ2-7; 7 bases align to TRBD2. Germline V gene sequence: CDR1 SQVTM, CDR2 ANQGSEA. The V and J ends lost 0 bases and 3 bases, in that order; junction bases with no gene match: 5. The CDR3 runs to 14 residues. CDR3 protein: CSVEDGGGNYEQYF. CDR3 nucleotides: TGCAGCGTTGAAGATGGGGGAGGGAACTACGAGCAGTACTTC.

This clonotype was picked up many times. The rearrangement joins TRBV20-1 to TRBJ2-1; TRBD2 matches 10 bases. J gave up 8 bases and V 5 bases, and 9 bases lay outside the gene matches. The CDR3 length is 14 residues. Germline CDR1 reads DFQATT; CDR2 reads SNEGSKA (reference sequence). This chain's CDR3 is CSAQAGGPFDEQFF. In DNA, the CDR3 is TGCAGTGCTCAAGCGGGGGGGCCTTTCGATGAGCAGTTCTTC.

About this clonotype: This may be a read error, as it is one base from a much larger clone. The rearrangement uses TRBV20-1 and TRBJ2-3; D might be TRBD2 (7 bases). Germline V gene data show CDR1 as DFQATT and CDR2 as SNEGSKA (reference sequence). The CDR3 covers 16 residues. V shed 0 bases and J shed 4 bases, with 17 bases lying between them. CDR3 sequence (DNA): TGCAGTGCTAGAGATCCACGAAGGGGGGGGGCAGATACGCAGTATTTT. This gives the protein CSARDPRRGGADTQYF.